This TCR beta chain was recovered during a study of blood T cell repertoires in COVID-19. Turning to the study itself: PBMCs, B-cell-depleted T cells, or T cells were the source of the cDNA or gDNA that made up the material.

CDR3 length: 16 amino acids. J lost 3 bases, V lost 3 bases, and 5 bases had no gene match. Germline V gene sequence: CDR1 KGHDR, CDR2 SFDVKD. TCRdb keeps only in-frame clones here, not all; method: immunoSEQ multiplex PCR. The sample includes 170,000 or so clones, roughly 88% seen only once; the top ten take roughly 2.9%. The specimen sequenced was peripheral blood. The sequence was obtained from a woman aged 60-70 years with acute or convalescent COVID-19. The rearrangement uses TRBV24-1 and TRBJ1-2; 11 bases agree with TRBD1. CDR3 sequence (DNA): TGTGCCACCAGTGATCCCCTGGGACAGGGGGACTATGGCTACACCTTC. This encodes CATSDPLGQGDYGYTF.